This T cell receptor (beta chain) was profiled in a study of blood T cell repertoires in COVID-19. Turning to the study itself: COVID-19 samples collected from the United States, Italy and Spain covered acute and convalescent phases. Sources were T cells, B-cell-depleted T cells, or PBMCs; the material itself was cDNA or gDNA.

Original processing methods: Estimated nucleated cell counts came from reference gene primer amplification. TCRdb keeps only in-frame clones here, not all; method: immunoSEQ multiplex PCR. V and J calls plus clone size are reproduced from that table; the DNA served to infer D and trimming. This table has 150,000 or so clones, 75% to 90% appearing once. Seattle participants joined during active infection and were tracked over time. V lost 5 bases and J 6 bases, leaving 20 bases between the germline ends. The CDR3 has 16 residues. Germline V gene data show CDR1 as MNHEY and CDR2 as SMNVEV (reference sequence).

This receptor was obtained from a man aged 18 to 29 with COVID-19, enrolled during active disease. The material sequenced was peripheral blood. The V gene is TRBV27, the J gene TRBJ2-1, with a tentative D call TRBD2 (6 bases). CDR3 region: CASSLGGVMNTNEQFF. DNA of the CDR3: TGTGCCAGCAGTCTCGGCGGGGTCATGAATACCAATGAGCAGTTCTTC.